This record looks at one T cell receptor (beta chain) sequence and its context. The antigen remains undetermined. Cultured CD4+ T-cell DNA underwent Oncomine TCR Beta short-read sequencing. TCRdb redid the calling of the PCR reads with MiXCR, one entry per CDR3 protein. In the table there are some 7,400 distinct CDR3 sequences, 50% of which are singletons. Treatment described: roughly 10-day PBMC culture with coronavirus spike peptide pools or control peptides (ViraFEST assay). The CDR3 is 15 amino acids. Germline V gene lookup returns CDR1 DFQATT and CDR2 SNEGSKA (reference sequence). V trimming: 3 bases; J trimming: 6 bases; junction bases outside the gene matches: 10. These data are taken from a study of vaccination and CD4 T cells after COVID-19. Looking at the study overall: Mild disease affected 10 or so convalescent patients and severe disease one, all SARS-CoV-2 positive by nasal swab PCR.

The source is a human donor who had recovered from COVID-19. Sequencing used CD4+ T cells from blood, cultured in vitro. The gene calls are TRBV20-1 and TRBJ2-3, with TRBD1 matching 9 bases. The CDR3 nucleotides read TGCAGTGCTAGGACAGGGGGGCCAGGAATGGATACGCAGTATTTT. It codes for CSARTGGPGMDTQYF.